A selection of T cell receptor beta chains follows, all from one sample in a study of spatial heterogeneity in lung cancer. From the 5' RACE reads, TCRdb called clonotypes with MiXCR, one entry per CDR3 protein. Here the sample spans 25,000 to 35,000 distinct CDR3 sequences, roughly 8% being singletons. Sequences were derived from PBMCs, sampled at surgery. The receptors were gathered from a female donor with early-stage non-small cell lung cancer. CDR3s include the opening cysteine and the closing phenylalanine or tryptophan. Fields, in order: D gene, V gene, CDR3 length, J gene, clone size, CDR3 protein, CDR3 DNA. The D gene is left open where the match is weak. The size entry is marked missing in some rows and otherwise reads once, few, many or a size class.

>-|TRBV27|13|TRBJ2-7|few
CTSGTRATYEQYF
TGTACTAGTGGGACAAGGGCGACCTACGAGCAGTACTTC
>TRBD2|TRBV20-1|18|TRBJ2-1|many
CSAKRRGGGTSGNNEQFF
TGCAGTGCTAAGCGACGAGGTGGTGGGACTAGCGGCAACAATGAGCAGTTCTTC
>TRBD2|TRBV28|16|TRBJ2-5|many
CASSLSSSGRKETQYF
TGTGCCAGCAGTTTATCGTCTAGCGGGAGGAAAGAGACCCAGTACTTC
>TRBD1|TRBV12-3/TRBV12-4|18|TRBJ2-5|medium-sized
CASTKSFSGQGFQETQYF
TGTGCCAGCACCAAATCCTTTTCGGGACAGGGTTTCCAAGAGACCCAGTACTTC
>-|TRBV7-2|14|TRBJ2-5|many
CASSFFGRGETQYF
TGTGCCAGCAGCTTCTTCGGGAGAGGAGAGACCCAGTACTTC
>TRBD2|TRBV11-3|16|TRBJ2-1|many
CASSQLAGVSYNEQFF
TGTGCCAGCAGCCAGTTAGCGGGGGTCTCCTACAATGAGCAGTTCTTC
>-|TRBV25-1|14|TRBJ1-5|few
CASSPPDRRQPQHF
TGTGCCAGCAGTCCCCCCGATCGTCGTCAGCCCCAGCATTTT
>TRBD1|TRBV20-1|14|TRBJ1-6|many
CSAAQGIGNSPLHF
TGCAGTGCAGCACAGGGGATCGGTAATTCACCCCTCCACTTT
>-|TRBV7-9|12|TRBJ1-1|-
CASSFFLAEAFF
TGTGCCAGCAGCTTCTTTTTAGCTGAAGCTTTCTTT
>-|TRBV7-9|13|TRBJ1-6|many
CASSTRGNSPLHF
TGTGCCAGCAGCACCCGTGGTAATTCACCCCTCCACTTT
>TRBD2|TRBV9|16|TRBJ2-1|-
CASSGSFTSASHEQFF
TGTGCCAGCAGCGGTAGCTTTACTAGCGCCAGCCATGAGCAGTTCTTC
>-|TRBV5-5|15|TRBJ2-1|many
CASSLSPGPVYEQFF
TGTGCCAGCAGCTTGAGTCCTGGCCCCGTTTATGAGCAGTTCTTC
>TRBD1|TRBV29-1|12|TRBJ1-5|-
CSVRQGNQPQHF
TGCAGCGTTAGACAGGGGAATCAGCCCCAGCATTTT
>TRBD2|TRBV6-5|17|TRBJ2-2|-
CASSYSGGRKNTGELFF
TGTGCCAGCAGTTACTCGGGAGGGAGGAAGAACACCGGGGAGCTGTTTTTT
>TRBD1|TRBV9|13|TRBJ2-2|-
CASSATGRGELFF
TGTGCCAGCAGCGCGACAGGGCGCGGGGAGCTGTTTTTT
>TRBD1|TRBV20-1|12|TRBJ2-4|-
CSAGDRVNIQYF
TGCAGTGCTGGAGACAGGGTAAACATTCAGTACTTC
>TRBD1|TRBV20-1|15|TRBJ1-1|-
CSARGPGQQNTEAFF
TGCAGTGCTAGAGGTCCGGGACAGCAAAACACTGAAGCTTTCTTT
>-|TRBV6-5|13|TRBJ1-4|-
CASSSRVREKLFF
TGTGCCAGCAGCTCCCGGGTCAGAGAAAAACTGTTTTTT
>-|TRBV9|13|TRBJ1-1|few
CASSVVRNTEAFF
TGTGCCAGCAGCGTAGTCAGGAACACTGAAGCTTTCTTT
>-|TRBV5-1|12|TRBJ2-3|many
CASSPGSYTQYF
TGCGCCAGCAGTCCGGGCAGTTATACGCAGTATTTT
>-|TRBV2|12|TRBJ1-4|many
CASSRSGEKLFF
TGTGCCAGCAGTAGGTCTGGGGAAAAACTGTTTTTT
>-|TRBV20-1|16|TRBJ1-2|-
CSARGPRSAGNYGYTF
TGCAGTGCTAGAGGCCCACGCAGCGCCGGAAACTATGGCTACACCTTC
>-|TRBV13|15|TRBJ2-7|many
CASSLAGEGNYEQYF
TGTGCCAGCAGCTTAGCAGGGGAGGGGAACTACGAGCAGTACTTC
>TRBD1|TRBV29-1|12|TRBJ1-1|many
CSGNRGLTEAFF
TGCAGCGGCAACAGGGGGCTGACTGAAGCTTTCTTT
>-|TRBV5-6|13|TRBJ1-2|many
CASSKDVMGGYTF
TGTGCCAGCAGCAAGGACGTTATGGGTGGCTACACCTTC
>-|TRBV18|13|TRBJ2-2|-
CASSPLATGELFF
TGTGCCAGCTCACCCCTGGCCACCGGGGAGCTGTTTTTT
>-|TRBV29-1|13|TRBJ1-1|many
CSAQRGDGTEAFF
TGCAGCGCCCAGAGGGGAGACGGCACTGAAGCTTTCTTT
>-|TRBV5-4|16|TRBJ2-5|many
CASSPRVGAYQETQYF
TGTGCCAGCAGCCCGAGAGTCGGGGCGTACCAAGAGACCCAGTACTTC
>-|TRBV20-1|13|TRBJ2-1|-
CSAAGFRANEQFF
TGCAGTGCCGCGGGTTTTAGGGCCAATGAGCAGTTCTTC
>TRBD1|TRBV28|16|TRBJ1-1|few
CASTPGTGVSNTEAFF
TGTGCCAGCACCCCCGGGACAGGGGTATCGAACACTGAAGCTTTCTTT
>-|TRBV27|16|TRBJ2-7|many
CASSLGWRVGEYEQYF
TGTGCCAGCAGTTTGGGGTGGAGAGTGGGCGAGTACGAGCAGTACTTC
>TRBD2|TRBV3-1|16|TRBJ2-1|-
CASSQDVLAEYNEQFF
TGTGCCAGCAGCCAAGATGTCCTAGCGGAGTACAATGAGCAGTTCTTC
>TRBD1|TRBV6-6|15|TRBJ1-6|many
CASSYLQGDNSPLHF
TGTGCCAGCAGTTACCTTCAGGGGGATAATTCACCCCTCCACTTT
>-|TRBV23-1|15|TRBJ2-1|few
CASSQMAEYYNEQFF
TGCGCCAGCAGTCAAATGGCGGAATACTACAATGAGCAGTTCTTC
>TRBD2|TRBV7-8|18|TRBJ2-3|few
CASSSRKTSGGDTDTQYF
TGTGCCAGCAGCTCACGGAAGACTAGCGGGGGTGACACAGATACGCAGTATTTT
>TRBD2|TRBV7-2|18|TRBJ2-1|many
CASSLRGPVAGEHNEQFF
TGTGCCAGCAGCCTTAGGGGGCCGGTAGCGGGAGAGCACAATGAGCAGTTCTTC
>TRBD1|TRBV5-1|15|TRBJ2-6|once
CASSPGGAGANVLTF
TGCGCCAGCAGCCCAGGGGGCGCTGGGGCCAACGTCCTGACTTTC
>-|TRBV7-3|17|TRBJ2-1|-
CASSLKRGPSSYNEQFF
TGTGCCAGCAGCTTAAAGAGGGGACCAAGCTCCTACAATGAGCAGTTCTTC
>TRBD2|TRBV11-1|15|TRBJ2-2|many
CASSRGVAGTGELFF
TGTGCCAGCAGTAGGGGAGTAGCGGGAACCGGGGAGCTGTTTTTT
>-|TRBV7-9|11|TRBJ1-6|-
CASSQIGPLHF
TGTGCCAGCAGCCAAATTGGGCCCCTCCACTTT
>-|TRBV28|12|TRBJ1-5|many
CASSSLRWTQHF
TGTGCCAGCAGTTCCCTCCGATGGACCCAGCATTTT
>-|TRBV5-1|14|TRBJ2-7|-
CASSPRTSSYEQYF
TGCGCCAGCAGCCCGCGGACCTCCTCCTACGAGCAGTACTTC
>-|TRBV20-1|14|TRBJ2-7|many
CSASKTSSSYEQYF
TGCAGTGCTAGTAAGACATCGAGCTCCTACGAGCAGTACTTC
>-|TRBV5-1|12|TRBJ1-2|-
CASSLERAGYTF
TGCGCCAGCAGCTTGGAGAGGGCTGGCTACACCTTC
>-|TRBV5-1|14|TRBJ2-2|many
CASSLYSKSGELFF
TGCGCCAGCAGCTTGTACTCAAAGAGCGGGGAGCTGTTTTTT
>-|TRBV14|17|TRBJ2-7|few
CASSQAPLSGGPYEQYF
TGTGCCAGCAGCCAAGCTCCGCTTTCCGGGGGCCCCTACGAGCAGTACTTC
>TRBD1|TRBV20-1|14|TRBJ1-6|many
CSARTGTDNSPLHF
TGCAGTGCGCGAACCGGGACAGATAATTCACCCCTCCACTTT
>-|TRBV7-6|13|TRBJ2-5|many
CASSLYTQETQYF
TGTGCCAGCAGCTTGTACACCCAAGAGACCCAGTACTTC
>-|TRBV6-5|13|TRBJ1-1|-
CASSSETNTEAFF
TGTGCCAGCAGTTCGGAAACGAACACTGAAGCTTTCTTT
>-|TRBV5-1|15|TRBJ2-5|many
CASSPGLTSEETQYF
TGCGCCAGCAGCCCCGGACTCACCTCGGAAGAGACCCAGTACTTC
>-|TRBV30|17|TRBJ2-6|many
CAWSVGLLVSGANVLTF
TGTGCCTGGAGTGTGGGACTGCTAGTCTCTGGGGCCAACGTCCTGACTTTC
>-|TRBV27|16|TRBJ2-5|many
CASKPWVKEEQETQYF
TGTGCCAGCAAGCCTTGGGTTAAGGAAGAACAAGAGACCCAGTACTTC
>TRBD2|TRBV12-3/TRBV12-4|15|TRBJ2-1|few
CASSRAGGPYNEQFF
TGTGCCAGCAGTAGAGCGGGAGGGCCTTACAATGAGCAGTTCTTC
>TRBD1|TRBV5-5|14|TRBJ1-5|few
CASGGQLGNQPQHF
TGTGCCAGCGGGGGACAGCTAGGCAATCAGCCCCAGCATTTT
>-|TRBV20-1|14|TRBJ2-7|-
CSAPWQRGSYEQYF
TGCAGTGCCCCTTGGCAGAGAGGGTCCTACGAGCAGTACTTC
>TRBD2|TRBV5-1|15|TRBJ2-5|few
CASSLYSGTEETQYF
TGCGCCAGCAGCTTGTACAGCGGGACTGAAGAGACCCAGTACTTC
>TRBD2|TRBV19|17|TRBJ2-1|-
CASSRLAGLNSYNEQFF
TGTGCCAGTAGTAGACTAGCGGGCCTTAACTCCTACAATGAGCAGTTCTTC